These 18 T cell receptor beta chains were all obtained from the same sample, sequenced in a study of shared clonotypes between healthy human individuals (dated by TCRdb to 2020 to 2022). The library was prepared using the immunoSEQ multiplex PCR assay. TCRdb re-hosts the immuneACCESS table, in-frame sequences only. Its copies lack some clones; in the studies checked, an unresolved V gene accounts for under half of them, and the cause for the rest is not known. Present in this sample are over a million clones, less than 99% of which were seen just once. In total, the top ten clones hold approximately 0.38% of the sample. Sequencing used naive CD4+ T cells sorted from blood. The sample's cell subset or site label, decoded: CD45RA+ positively selected. All receptors derive from a man between 25 and 39 years old in good health.

The rearrangement uses TRBV18 and TRBJ1-1; D gene unclear. Trimming removed 2 bases from V and 2 bases from J, with 9 bases in between. CDR1 and CDR2 from the germline V gene are KGHSH and LQKENI. CDR3 length: 14 residues. The CDR3 protein is CASSPGQINTEAFF. DNA for the CDR3: TGTGCCAGCTCACCAGGGCAGATAAACACTGAAGCTTTCTTT.

The chain recombines TRBV11-2 with TRBJ2-7, with D perhaps TRBD2 (6 bases). V was trimmed by 5 bases and J by 0 bases, leaving 8 bases between them. CDR1 and CDR2 (germline): SGHAT, FQNNGV. This CDR3 is built from 13 residues. CDR3 sequence: CASSRDFSYEQYF. In DNA, the CDR3 is TGTGCCAGCAGCCGGGACTTCTCCTACGAGCAGTACTTC. Full variable domain (outside the CDR3, taken from reference TRBV11-2 and TRBJ2-7): EAGVAQSPRYKIIEKRQSVAFWCNPISGHATLYWYQQILGQGPKLLIQFQNNGVVDDSQLPKDRFSAERLKGVDSTLKIQPAKLEDSAVYLCASSRDFSYEQYFGPGTRLTVT.

This clone has just one count. The gene calls are TRBV28 and TRBJ1-5; D uncertain. Trimming took off 1 base at V and 4 bases at J, with 8 bases between the two ends. Looked up from germline, CDR1 is MDHEN and CDR2 is SYDVKM. There are 14 residues in the CDR3. Here the CDR3 DNA reads TGTGCCAGCAGTTTATTGGGAGCGAATCAGCCCCAGCATTTT. Protein sequence: CASSLLGANQPQHF.

The J gene is TRBJ2-7, the V gene TRBV25-1; no reliable D call. Trimming removed 7 bases from V and 4 bases from J, with 8 bases in between. CDR3 length: 11 amino acids. Germline V gene data show CDR1 as MGHDK and CDR2 as SYGVNS. CDR3 residues: CASTGGYEQYF. As DNA, the CDR3 is TGTGCCAGCACTGGTGGGTACGAGCAGTACTTC.

This clone was detected only once. The chain carries TRBV28 and TRBJ1-5; D unresolved. This CDR3 comprises 17 residues. The V gene's germline CDR1 is MDHEN and CDR2 SYDVKM. The V end lost 5 bases, the J end lost 2 bases, and 19 bases lay between the germline ends. DNA of the CDR3: TGTGCCAGCAGTGAAGGTACTGGGTTGAATGGCAATCAGCCCCAGCATTTT. Protein: CASSEGTGLNGNQPQHF.

The chain combines TRBV7-8 with TRBJ1-5, with 11 positions matching TRBD1. This CDR3 spans 19 amino acids. CDR1 is SGHVS and CDR2 is FQNEAQ in the germline V gene. V gave up 4 bases and J gave up 0 bases; unmatched junction bases: 11. CDR3 sequence reads: CASSWQWTGGEVSNQPQHF. CDR3 coding DNA: TGTGCCAGCAGCTGGCAGTGGACAGGGGGCGAAGTTAGCAATCAGCCCCAGCATTTT.

V usage is TRBV28 and J usage is TRBJ2-7, with D hard to call. CDR1 MDHEN and CDR2 SYDVKM come from the germline V gene. The CDR3 is 13 residues long. V was shortened by 2 bases and J by 2 bases, with 7 bases between the two germline ends. CDR3 nucleotides: TGTGCCAGCAGTTTAGTTAATCCCTACGAGCAGTACTTC. It encodes CASSLVNPYEQYF.

The V and J genes are TRBV30 and TRBJ2-7; D perhaps matches TRBD1 (6 bases). Germline loops: CDR1 GTSNPN, CDR2 SVGIG (reference sequence). V was shortened by 4 bases and J by 0 bases, with 22 bases between the two germline ends. The CDR3 is made up of 17 amino acids. The CDR3 reads CAWNQTSGAQDSYEQYF. The CDR3, as DNA: TGTGCCTGGAACCAAACCTCAGGGGCCCAAGACTCCTACGAGCAGTACTTC.

V gene TRBV9 combines with J gene TRBJ2-5; D may correspond to TRBD1 or TRBD2 (5 bases each). V was trimmed by 4 bases and J by 1 base, leaving 14 bases between them. Germline CDR1 is SGDLS and CDR2 is YYNGEE. This CDR3 is built from 15 residues. The chain's CDR3 is CASSPGNSGQETQYF. The CDR3 DNA sequence: TGTGCCAGCAGCCCAGGGAACAGCGGCCAAGAGACCCAGTACTTC.

In DNA, the CDR3 is TGTGCCATCAGTGAGTCGAGGGCCTCCTACGAGCAGTACTTC. This codes for CAISESRASYEQYF. V and J are TRBV10-3 and TRBJ2-7; D possibly corresponds to TRBD2 (5 bases). There are 14 residues in the CDR3. Germline CDR1 is ENHRY and CDR2 is SYGVKD. V lost 0 bases and J lost 0, with 6 bases in between.

The chain joins TRBV5-1 to TRBJ2-2; the match to TRBD2 covers 8 bases. V was clipped by 1 base and J by 3 bases; unmatched bases: 5. CDR1 and CDR2 (germline): SGHRS, YFSETQ. The CDR3 runs to 16 residues. CDR3 sequence reads: CASSLLTSGYTGELFF. The DNA of the CDR3 is TGCGCCAGCAGCTTGCTTACTAGCGGATACACCGGGGAGCTGTTTTTT.

This chain joins TRBV5-1 and TRBJ2-3, with 10 bases lining up with TRBD2. V shed 2 bases, J shed 5 bases, and the junction held 11 bases outside the gene matches. CDR1 is SGHRS and CDR2 is YFSETQ in the germline V gene. CDR3 length equals 17 residues. The CDR3 reads CASSLGLAGVLKDTQYF. CDR3 sequence (DNA): TGCGCCAGCAGCTTAGGTCTAGCGGGAGTTCTGAAAGATACGCAGTATTTT.

The V gene is TRBV4-3, the J gene TRBJ2-7; D gene ambiguous. This CDR3 is built from 13 residues. CDR1 is LGHNA and CDR2 is YSLEER in the germline V gene. The V end was cut by 4 bases, the J end by 3 bases, with 10 bases between. The CDR3 here is CASSRDVSYEQYF. The DNA for the CDR3 is TGCGCCAGCAGCCGAGACGTAAGCTACGAGCAGTACTTC.

On this clone: At the DNA level, this CDR3 is encoded by other sequences in the same sample as well. The chain employs TRBV20-1 and TRBJ2-7, with no clear D. This CDR3 has 11 residues. Trimming shortened V by 3 bases and J by 0 bases, and 3 bases separated the two germline ends. CDR1 DFQATT and CDR2 SNEGSKA come from the germline V gene (reference sequence). This CDR3 is CSASGSYEQYF. In DNA form, the CDR3 reads TGCAGTGCTAGCGGCTCCTACGAGCAGTACTTC.

CDR3 in amino acids: CASSAVTDTQYF. CDR3 nucleotide sequence: TGTGCCAGCAGTGCGGTCACAGATACGCAGTATTTT. The V call is TRBV25-1, the J call TRBJ2-3; D is unclear. The germline V gene has CDR1 MGHDK and CDR2 SYGVNS. Deletions cut 4 bases from V and 2 bases from J, with 4 bases between. The CDR3 is made up of 12 amino acids. The full variable domain, with the rest looked up from reference TRBV25-1 and TRBJ2-3, is EADIYQTPRYLVIGTGKKITLECSQTMGHDKMYWYQQDPGMELHLIHYSYGVNSTEKGDLSSESTVSRIRTEHFPLTLESARPSHTSQYLCASSAVTDTQYFGPGTRLTVL.

The chain carries TRBV6-5 and TRBJ2-1, with 11 bases matching TRBD2. CDR3 length: 15 residues. The germline gives CDR1 MNHEY, CDR2 SVGAGI. J was trimmed by 4 bases and V by 6 bases; bases with no gene match: 5. For the CDR3, the DNA is TGTGCCAGCAGCCTTACTAGCGGGAGTTACAATGAGCAGTTCTTC. As protein: CASSLTSGSYNEQFF.

In its sample, this clone was seen once. V gene TRBV27 combines with J gene TRBJ2-7; 8 positions match TRBD1. V lost 2 bases to trimming and J lost 4 bases; unmatched junction nucleotides: 7. This CDR3 region has 15 residues. The germline V gene encodes CDR1 MNHEY and CDR2 SMNVEV (reference sequence). CDR3: CASSLTGTGVYEQYF. In DNA, the CDR3 is TGTGCCAGCAGTTTAACCGGGACAGGAGTTTACGAGCAGTACTTC.

The J gene is TRBJ2-2, the V gene TRBV19; TRBD1 agrees at 7 bases. Germline V gene data show CDR1 as LNHDA and CDR2 as SQIVND (reference sequence). V dropped 7 bases and J dropped 1; count of bases not matched to a gene: 3. The CDR3 loop spans 14 amino acids. Here the CDR3 DNA reads TGTGCCAGTACTCAGGGGGTGAACACCGGGGAGCTGTTTTTT. This encodes CASTQGVNTGELFF.